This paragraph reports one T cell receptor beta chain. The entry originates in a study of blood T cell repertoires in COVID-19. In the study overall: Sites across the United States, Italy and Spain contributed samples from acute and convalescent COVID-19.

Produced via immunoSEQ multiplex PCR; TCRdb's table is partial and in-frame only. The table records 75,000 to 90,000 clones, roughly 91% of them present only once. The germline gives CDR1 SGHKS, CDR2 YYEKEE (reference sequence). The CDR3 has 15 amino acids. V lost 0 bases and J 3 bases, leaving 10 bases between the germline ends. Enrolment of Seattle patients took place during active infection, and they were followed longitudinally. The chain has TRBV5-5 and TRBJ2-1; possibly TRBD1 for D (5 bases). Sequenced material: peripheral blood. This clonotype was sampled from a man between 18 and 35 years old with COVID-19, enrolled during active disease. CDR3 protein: CASSLEAGYYNEQFF. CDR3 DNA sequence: TGTGCCAGCAGCTTGGAGGCAGGGTACTACAATGAGCAGTTCTTC.